One sample yielded the 23 T cell receptor beta chains listed below, sequenced in a study of blood T cells in healthy people across ages. PCR was performed a second time for about 6 to 12 cycles using a sample-barcoded 5' primer and a J-beta primer mix. TCRdb redid the calling of the 5' RACE reads with MiXCR, one entry per CDR3 protein. The profile covers some 1,000,000 distinct CDR3 sequences, with 20% to 25% appearing a single time and about 0.72% taken by the ten largest. Separately, the same data were catalogued under a study of T cells of mothers and their children.

Material for sequencing was blood. These receptors originate from a girl aged 2-10 years in good health.

The chain uses TRBV5-1 and TRBJ2-7, with no clear D. The length of the CDR3 is 16 residues. Trimming left V 0 bases short and J 2 bases short, with 15 bases between. The germline V gene encodes CDR1 SGHRS and CDR2 YFSETQ. Here the CDR3 reads CASSLEGPAETYEQYF. The DNA for the CDR3 is TGCGCCAGCAGCTTGGAAGGGCCAGCCGAGACCTACGAGCAGTACTTC.

The chain uses TRBV7-9 and TRBJ2-7, with D possibly matching TRBD1 (5 bases). The J call may be wrong; the DNA end is better matched by TRBJ2-1. Germline CDR1 SEHNR, CDR2 FQNEAQ (reference sequence). The CDR3 runs to 11 residues. The CDR3 region has the DNA TGTGCCAGCAGCGCCCACAGGTATCAGTTCTTC. Translation: CASSAHRYQFF.

This chain uses TRBV5-1 with TRBJ2-1, with 8 bases aligning to TRBD2. There are 14 residues in the CDR3. Germline loops: CDR1 SGHRS, CDR2 YFSETQ. V lost 1 base and J lost 9; bases outside the gene matches: 6. CDR3 nucleotides: TGCGCCAGCAGCTTGAGTAGCGGGAAGGCTGAGCAGTTCTTC. This codes for CASSLSSGKAEQFF.

The chain employs TRBV7-9 and TRBJ1-4; D gene unclear. With 3 bases removed from V and 5 bases from J, the gap between germline ends came to 10 bases. CDR1 is SEHNR, CDR2 FQNEAQ, per germline (reference sequence). The CDR3 sequence is 14 residues long. The CDR3 here is CASSFRAENEKLFF. CDR3 DNA: TGTGCCAGCAGCTTTCGGGCAGAGAATGAAAAACTGTTTTTT.

The chain couples TRBV2 to TRBJ2-3; tentatively, D is TRBD1 or TRBD2 (5 bases each). The germline gives CDR1 SNHLY, CDR2 FYNNEI. Between the trimmed V and J ends, which lost 11 bases and 5 bases, there was a span of 5 bases. The CDR3 is 9 residues long. The CDR3 nucleotides are TGTGCCGGGGGAGATACGCAGTATTTT. It is translated as CAGGDTQYF.

This clonotype came up a few times. Relative to the germline gene, one junction end is altered; a read error may explain this. The chain recombines TRBV20-1 with TRBJ1-1; the D gene is possibly TRBD1 (6 bases). The CDR3 spans 16 residues. CDR1 and CDR2 (germline): DFQATT, SNEGSKA (reference sequence). The CDR3 sequence is CSTRDETQGLNTEAFF. In DNA, the CDR3 is TGCAGTACTAGAGATGAAACGCAGGGGCTTAACACTGAAGCTTTCTTT.

This rearrangement joins TRBV19 to TRBJ1-1, with TRBD1 as a possible D gene (5 bases). V was cut by 6 bases and J by 0 bases, with 17 bases left in between. This CDR3 has 16 amino acids. Looked up from germline, CDR1 is LNHDA and CDR2 is SQIVND (reference sequence). CDR3 coding DNA: TGTGCCAGTAGCCCCGACAGAGAGTACCTGAACACTGAAGCTTTCTTT. Amino acid sequence: CASSPDREYLNTEAFF.

This clonotype occurred a few times. The chain couples TRBV20-1 to TRBJ2-1, with unresolved D. Gene TRBJ2-7 matches the end of the DNA better, so the J call may be wrong. CDR3 length equals 13 residues. Germline V CDR1 and CDR2: DFQATT, SNEGSKA (reference sequence). The CDR3 is CSARAYSSYEQYF. CDR3 nucleotide sequence: TGCAGTGCTAGAGCATACAGCTCCTACGAGCAGTACTTC.

The sample holds a few counts of this clonotype. The CDR3 reads CSAMLPINEQFF. The CDR3 region has the DNA TGCAGTGCTATGTTACCTATTAATGAGCAGTTCTTC. This chain links TRBV20-1 with TRBJ2-1; no firm D call. Trimming shortened V by 4 bases and J by 7 bases, and 11 bases separated the two germline ends. Germline V lookup: CDR1 DFQATT, CDR2 SNEGSKA (reference sequence). This CDR3 comprises 12 residues.

This clonotype was seen ten or more times. V and J are TRBV7-2 and TRBJ2-5; D is uncertain. Trimming removed 0 bases at V and 0 bases at J, with 5 bases between. Germline V CDR1 and CDR2: SGHTA, FQGNSA. The CDR3 is 14 residues long. The CDR3 DNA reads as TGTGCCAGCAGCTTAGCGTGGGACCAAGAGACCCAGTACTTC. This encodes CASSLAWDQETQYF.

There are a few counts of this clonotype. V and J are TRBV27 and TRBJ1-1; tentative D call: TRBD1 (6 bases). The CDR3 runs to 15 residues. Germline V gene lookup returns CDR1 MNHEY and CDR2 SMNVEV (reference sequence). Trimming took off 6 bases at V and 2 bases at J, with 16 bases between the two ends. CDR3 residues: CASRSYTGTNTEAFF. CDR3 nucleotides: TGTGCCAGCAGATCTTATACAGGGACCAACACTGAAGCTTTCTTT.

This clonotype was counted between two and nine times. This chain joins TRBV15 and TRBJ1-4; 9 nucleotides agree with TRBD1. Germline lookup yields CDR1 LNHNV and CDR2 YYDKDF (reference sequence). The CDR3 length is 16 residues. Trimming cost V 0 bases and J 4 bases; bases outside gene matches: 3. CDR3 nucleotide sequence: TGTGCCACCAGCAGAGATAGGACAGGGGATAATGAAAAACTGTTTTTT. Translated, it gives CATSRDRTGDNEKLFF. The full variable domain, with the rest looked up from reference TRBV15 and TRBJ1-4, is DAMVIQNPRYQVTQFGKPVTLSCSQTLNHNVMYWYQQKSSQAPKLLFHYYDKDFNNEADTPDNFQSRRPNTSFCFLDIRSPGLGDTAMYLCATSRDRTGDNEKLFFGSGTQLSVL.

There are a few counts of this clonotype. The chain's CDR3 is CATPGQRQETQYF. The DNA of the CDR3 is TGTGCCACACCGGGACAACGACAAGAGACCCAGTACTTC. The V call is TRBV10-3, the J call TRBJ2-5; TRBD1 might be the D (6 bases). Germline CDR1 reads ENHRY; CDR2 reads SYGVKD. Trimming stripped 10 bases from V and 2 bases from J, with 14 bases between. The CDR3 length is 13 residues.

V gene TRBV12-3 or TRBV12-4 combines with J gene TRBJ2-7; D unclear. The CDR3 extends over 12 amino acids. Trimming took 4 bases from V and 5 from J, leaving 9 bases between them. DNA of the CDR3: TGTGCCAGCAGTTACCGCGCGGACGAGCAGTACTTC. The encoded protein is CASSYRADEQYF.

The chain joins TRBV12-3 or TRBV12-4 to TRBJ2-7; TRBD1 is a possible D gene (5 bases). The DNA matches TRBJ2-5 better at its end, which makes the J call doubtful. This CDR3 region has 13 residues. CDR3: CASRTTAQETQYF. DNA for the CDR3: TGTGCCAGCAGGACGACAGCACAAGAGACCCAGTACTTC.

V and J are TRBV2 and TRBJ1-1; D ambiguous. CDR3 length: 16 amino acids. CDR1 is SNHLY, CDR2 FYNNEI, per germline. V shed 3 bases and J shed 3 bases, with 17 bases lying between them. CDR3 in DNA: TGTGCCAGCAGTGATCCCGTCAGCGGTTGGCACACTGAAGCTTTCTTT. Its protein is CASSDPVSGWHTEAFF. Full variable domain (missing parts from reference TRBV2 and TRBJ1-1): EPEVTQTPSHQVTQMGQEVILRCVPISNHLYFYWYRQILGQKVEFLVSFYNNEISEKSEIFDDQFSVERPDGSNFTLKIRSTKLEDSAMYFCASSDPVSGWHTEAFFGQGTRLTVV.

The V call is TRBV29-1, the J call TRBJ2-5; possibly TRBD1 for D (5 bases). Per germline, CDR1 SQVTM and CDR2 ANQGSEA. The CDR3 has 15 amino acids. V was shortened by 4 bases and J by 0 bases, with 15 bases between the two germline ends. The CDR3 region has the DNA TGCAGCGTTGGGGGTGTTACAGGAGACCAAGAGACCCAGTACTTC. Translating it yields CSVGGVTGDQETQYF.

Note on this clonotype: The germline gene is not matched at one end of the junction; a read error may be the cause. The V gene is TRBV15, the J gene TRBJ2-3; D is unclear. This CDR3 contains 13 residues. Germline V gene data show CDR1 as LNHNV and CDR2 as YYDKDF (reference sequence). The CDR3 spells CATSSPFADTQCF. Written as DNA, the CDR3 is TGTGCCACCAGCAGTCCGTTCGCAGATACGCAGTGTTTT.

The chain carries TRBV4-1 and TRBJ1-2, with 10 bases that match TRBD1. V shed 3 bases, J shed 8 bases, and the junction held 12 bases outside the gene matches. CDR1 and CDR2 from the germline V gene are MGHRA and YSYEKL. There are 16 residues in the CDR3. The CDR3 spells CASSHQTSGQGNGYTF. The CDR3 nucleotides are TGCGCCAGCAGCCATCAAACCTCGGGACAGGGGAACGGCTACACCTTC.

The chain has TRBV6-6 and TRBJ2-7, with D possibly matching TRBD2 (5 bases). The DNA end is more similar to TRBJ2-5, so the J call may be wrong. This CDR3 comprises 12 residues. Looked up from germline, CDR1 is MNHNY and CDR2 is SVGAGI (reference sequence). This CDR3 is CASKASRETQYF. The CDR3 DNA follows: TGTGCCAGCAAGGCTAGCAGAGAGACCCAGTACTTC.

In this sample, this clonotype turned up a few times. This chain connects TRBV3-1 to TRBJ2-1, with 10 bases fitting TRBD2. V lost 1 base to trimming and J lost 8 bases; unmatched junction nucleotides: 5. This CDR3 spans 15 amino acids. CDR1 LGHDT and CDR2 YNNKEL come from the germline V gene (reference sequence). CDR3 residues: CASSQALAGGHEQFF. The CDR3, as DNA: TGTGCCAGCAGCCAAGCATTAGCGGGGGGCCATGAGCAGTTCTTC.

This chain connects TRBV12-3 or TRBV12-4 to TRBJ2-7; perhaps TRBD2 as D (5 bases). The CDR3 extends over 12 amino acids. The V and J ends lost 5 bases and 2 bases respectively, with 7 bases between them. The CDR3 reads CASSKAAYEQYF. The CDR3 coding sequence is TGTGCCAGCAGTAAAGCGGCCTACGAGCAGTACTTC.

This clonotype was seen a few times. The chain couples TRBV29-1 to TRBJ2-7; TRBD1 agrees at 8 bases. V lost 4 bases to trimming and J lost 5 bases; unmatched junction nucleotides: 4. The CDR3 covers 12 residues. Germline values: CDR1 SQVTM, CDR2 ANQGSEA. CDR3 nucleotides: TGCAGCGTTGTCGTGACAGGGGACGAGCAGTACTTC. Translating it yields CSVVVTGDEQYF.